Sequencing of this TCR beta chain was carried out in a study of T-cell memory formation after mild COVID-19. CDR1 and CDR2 from the germline V gene are GTSNPN and SVGIG (reference sequence). The CDR3 runs to 14 residues. V lost 6 bases and J 3 bases, leaving 18 bases between the germline ends. TCRdb ran MiXCR on the 5' RACE reads and lists one entry per CDR3 protein. The repertoire holds 150,000 to 200,000 distinct CDR3 sequences, with approximately 18% as singletons. Sequencing was carried out using PBMCs or a T cell subset sorted from them (not recorded which). This chain uses TRBV30 with TRBJ2-7, with D possibly matching TRBD1 (5 bases). This clonotype was sampled from a man between 18 and 29 years old who had mild COVID-19 (a few samples of this study predate the infection). Cell type and time point are not known. CDR3 region: CACPRGTGNYEQYF. CDR3 nucleotide sequence: TGTGCCTGCCCAAGGGGCACGGGTAACTACGAGCAGTACTTC.